Below, 12 T cell receptor beta chains from the same sample are listed, as sequenced in a study of radiotherapy plus CTLA-4 blockade in lung cancer. Some clones are missing from TCRdb's copy, which holds only in-frame ones; the method was immunoSEQ multiplex PCR. The sample lists about 70,000 clones; 79% were seen once. The sequencing here drew on peripheral blood, taken from a patient treated with radiotherapy plus ipilimumab. These receptors were taken from a human donor with non-small cell lung cancer who had a complete response to radiotherapy plus ipilimumab.

The rearrangement joins TRBV6-1 to TRBJ2-1; D is ambiguous. Between the trimmed V and J ends, which lost 3 bases and 3 bases, there was a span of 12 bases. The CDR3 loop spans 15 amino acids. CDR1 MNHNS and CDR2 SASEGT come from the germline V gene. The CDR3 DNA is TGTGCCAGCAGTGAGTCGGCGCCTTACTACAATGAGCAGTTCTTC. This encodes CASSESAPYYNEQFF.

V gene TRBV5-1 combines with J gene TRBJ2-7; TRBD1 matches at 9 bases. From germline, CDR1 is SGHRS and CDR2 YFSETQ. V gave up 4 bases and J gave up 4 bases; unmatched junction bases: 6. The CDR3 covers 14 residues. This CDR3 is CASSPRTGDYEQYF. The CDR3 nucleotides read TGCGCCAGCAGCCCCCGGACAGGGGATTACGAGCAGTACTTC.

The chain couples TRBV4-3 to TRBJ1-3, with a possible D match to TRBD1 (6 bases). V dropped 0 bases and J dropped 2 bases, with 14 bases sitting between them. The CDR3 length is 17 residues. Germline V gene lookup returns CDR1 LGHNA and CDR2 YSLEER. The CDR3 spells CASSQESTGLAGNTIYF. CDR3 DNA sequence: TGCGCCAGCAGCCAAGAGTCAACAGGGCTCGCTGGAAACACCATATATTTT.

The V call is TRBV4-3, the J call TRBJ2-2; 10 nucleotides line up with TRBD1. Looked up from germline, CDR1 is LGHNA and CDR2 is YSLEER. V shed 4 bases, J shed 9 bases, and the junction held 8 bases outside the gene matches. The CDR3 is made up of 15 amino acids. The CDR3 here is CASSPPGTGARELFF. CDR3 DNA: TGCGCCAGCAGCCCCCCCGGGACAGGGGCTAGGGAGCTGTTTTTT.

The chain combines TRBV10-3 with TRBJ2-1, with 9 bases lining up with TRBD2. Trimming took 7 bases from V and 10 from J; bases not matched to a gene: 11. Germline V CDR1 and CDR2: ENHRY, SYGVKD. CDR3 length: 14 amino acids. CDR3 nucleotides: TGTGCCATCACCCCGGCGGGGGGGCCGGGGGAGCAGTTCTTC. Its protein is CAITPAGGPGEQFF.

The chain is built from TRBV28 and TRBJ2-4; possible D gene TRBD1, 6 bases. The CDR3 totals 15 residues. The V and J ends lost 6 bases and 3 bases respectively, with 15 bases between them. Germline V CDR1 and CDR2: MDHEN, SYDVKM. The CDR3 region is CASSDGQTYKNIQYF. CDR3 DNA: TGTGCCAGCAGCGATGGACAGACCTACAAAAACATTCAGTACTTC.

The gene calls are TRBV11-2 and TRBJ2-7, with D perhaps TRBD1 (6 bases). Trimming shortened V by 5 bases and J by 7 bases, and 18 bases separated the two germline ends. Germline CDR1 is SGHAT and CDR2 is FQNNGV. This CDR3 has 14 amino acids. The CDR3 is CASSPWTVAREQYV. In nucleotides, the CDR3 is TGTGCCAGCAGCCCCTGGACAGTTGCGAGGGAGCAGTACGTC.

This clone appeared a few times. The chain carries TRBV6-5 and TRBJ1-5; 7 bases are shared with TRBD1. With 0 bases clipped from V and 6 bases from J, the junction kept 5 bases outside the gene matches. This CDR3 comprises 15 residues. Germline V gives CDR1 MNHEY, CDR2 SVGAGI. This CDR3 is CASSYSRGGGQPQHF. The DNA of the CDR3 is TGTGCCAGCAGTTACTCGAGAGGGGGCGGTCAGCCCCAGCATTTT.

This clone was detected once. The J gene is TRBJ1-4, the V gene TRBV7-8; D not certain. V was pared by 1 base and J by 0 bases, with 15 bases between. The CDR3 is 18 residues long. Looked up from germline, CDR1 is SGHVS and CDR2 is FQNEAQ. CDR3 loop: CASSLVGQSFATNEKLFF. CDR3 in DNA: TGTGCCAGCAGCTTAGTAGGCCAGTCATTTGCAACTAATGAAAAACTGTTTTTT.

The chain combines TRBV7-6 with TRBJ1-3, with unresolved D. The CDR3 consists of 13 residues. With 1 base removed from V and 4 bases from J, the gap between germline ends came to 5 bases. The germline CDR1 and CDR2 sequences are SGHVS and FNYEAQ. Written as DNA, the CDR3 is TGTGCCAGCAGCTTAGAGTCAGGAAACACCATATATTTT. The encoded protein is CASSLESGNTIYF.

The gene calls are TRBV29-1 and TRBJ1-2; unclear D gene. Germline CDR1 is SQVTM and CDR2 is ANQGSEA. Trimming took off 5 bases at V and 4 bases at J, with 11 bases between the two ends. The CDR3 contains 12 residues. CDR3 loop: CSVRTTTYGYTF. The DNA of the CDR3 is TGCAGCGTTCGAACGACTACCTATGGCTACACCTTC.

The DNA of the CDR3 is TGTGCCAGCAGCGTTAGGACAGAGAAGGAGACCCAGTACTTC. Amino acids: CASSVRTEKETQYF. The genes are TRBV7-2 and TRBJ2-5; perhaps TRBD1 as D (6 bases). In germline, CDR1 is SGHTA, CDR2 FQGNSA. The V and J ends lost 5 bases and 5 bases respectively, with 15 bases between them. The CDR3 contains 14 residues.